This T cell receptor (beta chain) is drawn from a study of T cells in localized non-small cell lung cancer. Using immunoSEQ multiplex PCR, the repertoire was profiled, and TCRdb retains in-frame clones only, with some absent. The sample has fewer than 30,000 clones, roughly 80% seen once. The study's findings and limits: Of the top 100 tumor clones, median roughly 60 were in adjacent lung, 25 to 30 among its top 100. Heterogeneity remains possible because sequencing was limited to only one tumor region. Elevated blood T cell density was associated with longer overall survival. Of the tissues analyzed, uninvolved adjacent lung showed maximal T cell clonality, greater than tumor.

CDR1 and CDR2 (germline): SGHDT, YYEEEE. Trimming stripped 0 bases from V and 2 bases from J, with 15 bases between. The CDR3 length is 17 residues. As for this clone: The target antigen is unknown.

The clonotype was recovered from a man between 35 and 75 years old with stage III lung adenocarcinoma. The chain joins TRBV5-6 to TRBJ1-5; a possible D gene is TRBD1 (5 bases). Sequencing used peripheral blood mononuclear cells, obtained before any cancer treatment. The CDR3 sequence: CASSLASGVSGNQPQHF. CDR3 DNA: TGTGCCAGCAGCTTGGCTTCGGGGGTATCGGGCAATCAGCCCCAGCATTTT.